This passage covers 16 T cell receptor beta chains from one sample sequenced in a study of shared clonotypes between healthy human individuals. Clones were read by immunoSEQ multiplex PCR, and TCRdb kept only the in-frame ones, dropping some. Of about 1 million clones in the sample, approximately 68% are singletons; the top ten hold approximately 1.5%. Sequenced material: memory CD4+ T cells sorted from blood. Indicated subset: CD45RA-negative fraction. Receptor source: a young man in good health.

The gene calls are TRBV5-1 and TRBJ2-2; 7 bases are shared with TRBD1. The CDR3 totals 15 residues. After removal of 4 bases from V and 5 bases from J, the junction contained 8 bases not matched to a gene. Germline V gene sequence: CDR1 SGHRS, CDR2 YFSETQ. DNA for the CDR3: TGCGCCAGCAGCCCGGATACAGGGGTGACCGGGGAGCTGTTTTTT. Amino acids: CASSPDTGVTGELFF.

The chain carries TRBV2 and TRBJ2-1; 13 bases line up with TRBD2. V trimming: 10 bases; J trimming: 7 bases; junction bases outside the gene matches: 10. Germline CDR1 reads SNHLY; CDR2 reads FYNNEI. CDR3 size: 15 residues. The CDR3 sequence is CATKLAGGPRNEQFF. In nucleotides, the CDR3 is TGTGCCACAAAACTAGCGGGAGGGCCTCGGAATGAGCAGTTCTTC.

The CDR3 DNA sequence: TGTGCCAGTAGTATAGCGGGGGTCGGCAATCAGCCCCAGCATTTT. Translation gives CASSIAGVGNQPQHF. This chain connects TRBV19 to TRBJ1-5; D perhaps matches TRBD1 (5 bases). Trimming cost V 1 base and J 2 bases, with 9 bases left between them. Germline V gene sequence: CDR1 LNHDA, CDR2 SQIVND (reference sequence). The CDR3 contains 15 residues.

This clone has just a few counts. The gene calls are TRBV5-1 and TRBJ1-1; TRBD1 might be the D (6 bases). Germline V gives CDR1 SGHRS, CDR2 YFSETQ. Between the trimmed V and J ends, which lost 0 bases and 3 bases, there was a span of 15 bases. This CDR3 has 16 residues. CDR3 residues: CASSLEPVGGDTEAFF. The CDR3 bases are TGCGCCAGCAGCTTGGAACCTGTAGGGGGGGACACTGAAGCTTTCTTT.

In this sample, this clone turned up once. The rearrangement uses TRBV5-6 and TRBJ1-2; tentative D call: TRBD1 (5 bases). Between the trimmed V and J ends, which lost 0 bases and 7 bases, there was a span of 13 bases. Germline V gene sequence: CDR1 SGHDT, CDR2 YYEEEE. This CDR3 contains 14 residues. The CDR3 here is CASSLAKGVGGYTF. The CDR3 nucleotides are TGTGCCAGCAGCTTGGCCAAAGGGGTGGGTGGCTACACCTTC. Complete variable domain (other parts from reference TRBV5-6 and TRBJ1-2): DAGVTQSPTHLIKTRGQQVTLRCSPKSGHDTVSWYQQALGQGPQFIFQYYEEEERQRGNFPDRFSGHQFPNYSSELNVNALLLGDSALYLCASSLAKGVGGYTFGSGTRLTVV.

V and J are TRBV19 and TRBJ1-2; weak D call: TRBD1 (5 bases). This CDR3 comprises 16 residues. Deletions cut 5 bases from V and 2 bases from J, with 18 bases between. CDR1 LNHDA and CDR2 SQIVND come from the germline V gene (reference sequence). The CDR3 reads CASSPGGQGRNYGYTF. In DNA form, the CDR3 reads TGTGCCAGTAGTCCCGGAGGGCAGGGCAGGAACTATGGCTACACCTTC.

J is TRBJ1-1 and V is TRBV4-3; TRBD1 aligns across 7 bases. CDR1 and CDR2 from the germline V gene are LGHNA and YSLEER. V lost 8 bases and J lost 5; bases outside the gene matches: 14. The CDR3 has 15 residues. In DNA, the CDR3 is TGCGCCAGCCAAGGCGTACGACAGGGTCATACTGAAGCTTTCTTT. This encodes CASQGVRQGHTEAFF.

The CDR3 reads CASSTGVTSPLHF. For the CDR3, the DNA is TGTGCCAGTAGTACCGGGGTCACTTCACCCCTCCACTTT. The rearrangement joins TRBV19 to TRBJ1-6; no clear D gene. The V gene's germline CDR1 is LNHDA and CDR2 SQIVND (reference sequence). The CDR3 is 13 amino acids. V gave up 4 bases and J gave up 9 bases, with 10 bases separating them.

The CDR3 loop reads CAISATQGATDGYTF. CDR3 sequence (DNA): TGTGCCATCAGTGCCACACAGGGGGCAACGGACGGCTACACCTTC. The chain carries TRBV10-3 and TRBJ1-2, with TRBD1 matching over 9 bases. The V segment lost 4 bases and the J segment 8 bases; nucleotides outside the gene matches: 11. From germline, CDR1 is ENHRY and CDR2 SYGVKD. The CDR3 consists of 15 residues.

The CDR3 nucleotides read TGTGCCAGCTCACCACGTTTGACAGATTATGGCTACACCTTC. This translates into CASSPRLTDYGYTF. The chain carries TRBV18 and TRBJ1-2, with TRBD1 as a possible D gene (5 bases). The CDR3 runs to 14 residues. Germline CDR1 KGHSH, CDR2 LQKENI. Trimming cost V 1 base and J 5 bases, with 11 bases left between them.

V usage is TRBV6-1 and J usage is TRBJ2-3; the D gene is possibly TRBD1 (5 bases). Germline V lookup: CDR1 MNHNS, CDR2 SASEGT. CDR3 size: 14 residues. V lost 7 bases and J lost 0, with 11 bases in between. Here the CDR3 DNA reads TGTGCCAGCAAGGGGCTTCTTAGCACAGATACGCAGTATTTT. Its protein product is CASKGLLSTDTQYF.

V gene TRBV20-1 combines with J gene TRBJ1-2; D is perhaps TRBD1 (6 bases). Trimming took 4 bases from V and 7 from J, leaving 10 bases between them. CDR3 length: 11 amino acids. Germline V gives CDR1 DFQATT, CDR2 SNEGSKA (reference sequence). The CDR3 loop reads CSAKGGPGYTF. Here the CDR3 DNA reads TGCAGTGCTAAGGGGGGTCCTGGCTACACCTTC.

On this clone itself: Other DNA sequences in this specimen translate into the identical CDR3. The V gene is TRBV7-2, the J gene TRBJ2-7, with D possibly matching TRBD2 (7 bases). The CDR3 contains 14 residues. CDR1 SGHTA and CDR2 FQGNSA come from the germline V gene. V lost 8 bases to trimming and J lost 0 bases, with 14 bases between them. The CDR3 nucleotides read TGTGCCAGCTCACAGGGAGGGAGCTCCTACGAGCAGTACTTC. It specifies CASSQGGSSYEQYF.

This chain connects TRBV2 to TRBJ2-2; 8 bases match TRBD2. The length of the CDR3 is 16 residues. The V segment lost 7 bases and the J segment 1 base; nucleotides outside the gene matches: 8. Per germline, CDR1 SNHLY and CDR2 FYNNEI. The CDR3 protein is CASIKGGLGNTGELFF. Written as DNA, the CDR3 is TGTGCCAGCATTAAAGGGGGACTAGGGAACACCGGGGAGCTGTTTTTT.

In its sample, this clone was seen once. The chain links TRBV5-1 to TRBJ2-3; tentatively, D is TRBD1 or TRBD2 (6 bases each). The CDR3 is 15 amino acids. The V gene's germline CDR1 is SGHRS and CDR2 YFSETQ. The ends were cut back, 0 bases at V and 2 bases at J, with 10 bases in the middle. The CDR3 here is CASSLERGDTDTQYF. In nucleotides, the CDR3 is TGCGCCAGCAGCTTGGAGAGGGGGGACACAGATACGCAGTATTTT. Full variable domain (remainder filled in from reference TRBV5-1 and TRBJ2-3): KAGVTQTPRYLIKTRGQQVTLSCSPISGHRSVSWYQQTPGQGLQFLFEYFSETQRNKGNFPGRFSGRQFSNSRSEMNVSTLELGDSALYLCASSLERGDTDTQYFGPGTRLTVL.

The chain uses TRBV5-1 and TRBJ2-7, with D perhaps matching TRBD1 (5 bases). Germline V CDR1 and CDR2: SGHRS, YFSETQ. Trimming left V 5 bases short and J 5 bases short, with 8 bases between. The CDR3 covers 11 residues. DNA of the CDR3: TGCGCCAGCAGAGGGGAAGACGAGCAGTACTTC. Encoded protein: CASRGEDEQYF. Using reference TRBV5-1 and TRBJ2-7 for the parts outside the CDR3, the full variable domain is KAGVTQTPRYLIKTRGQQVTLSCSPISGHRSVSWYQQTPGQGLQFLFEYFSETQRNKGNFPGRFSGRQFSNSRSEMNVSTLELGDSALYLCASRGEDEQYFGPGTRLTVT.